Following are 12 T cell receptor beta chains from one sample sequenced in a study of early stage breast cancer tumors. Only in-frame clones appear in the TCRdb table, and some are missing; sequencing was by immunoSEQ multiplex PCR. The sample consists of approximately 75,000 clones, 65% to 85% of them appearing once. Input material: blood. The receptors stem from a person aged 35 to 50 with breast cancer.

This clone occurred once. The chain combines TRBV10-3 with TRBJ1-1; D not certain. V was clipped by 3 bases and J by 12 bases, with 23 bases between them. This CDR3 is built from 15 residues. The germline gives CDR1 ENHRY, CDR2 SYGVKD. The CDR3 sequence is CAISDFEGKDGLSFF. The CDR3 region has the DNA TGTGCCATCAGTGATTTTGAAGGCAAGGACGGACTGTCTTTCTTT.

J is TRBJ2-1 and V is TRBV4-1, with 8 nucleotides matching TRBD1. CDR1 is MGHRA, CDR2 YSYEKL, per germline. J lost 8 bases, V lost 4 bases, and 10 bases had no gene match. This CDR3 spans 15 amino acids. As DNA, the CDR3 is TGCGCCAGCAGCCCCATCGGGACAGGTGGCTATGAGCAGTTCTTC. Protein product: CASSPIGTGGYEQFF.

This clone has only a few counts. This chain connects TRBV4-1 to TRBJ2-7; D gene ambiguous. V shed 8 bases and J shed 1 base, with 18 bases lying between them. CDR3 length: 15 amino acids. Germline-derived CDR1 and CDR2 are MGHRA and YSYEKL. CDR3 DNA sequence: TGCGCCAGCGGCGAGCCTACTGACACGTCCTACGAGCAGTACTTC. Translated: CASGEPTDTSYEQYF.

The table lists this clone with a few counts. V and J are TRBV19 and TRBJ1-5; no reliable D call. Germline V gives CDR1 LNHDA, CDR2 SQIVND (reference sequence). The V gene lost 2 bases and the J gene lost 4 bases, with 6 bases spanning the gap. The length of the CDR3 is 13 residues. CDR3 DNA sequence: TGTGCCAGTAGTATACAGGTTAATCAGCCCCAGCATTTT. This translates into CASSIQVNQPQHF.

The DNA for the CDR3 is TGTGCCAGCGTCCGGGACAGGGGCACAGATACGCAGTATTTT. It yields the protein CASVRDRGTDTQYF. The chain uses TRBV2 and TRBJ2-3, with 9 bases matching TRBD1. The CDR3 contains 14 residues. The germline V gene has CDR1 SNHLY and CDR2 FYNNEI. J gave up 1 base and V 8 bases, and 4 bases lay outside the gene matches.

This chain uses TRBV18 with TRBJ1-5, with D perhaps matching TRBD1 (6 bases). Trimming shortened V by 6 bases and J by 4 bases, and 13 bases separated the two germline ends. This CDR3 region has 14 residues. The germline V gene encodes CDR1 KGHSH and CDR2 LQKENI. The CDR3 DNA follows: TGTGCCAGCTCTTACCAGGGGAGGAATCAGCCCCAGCATTTT. It translates to CASSYQGRNQPQHF.

This rearrangement joins TRBV30 to TRBJ2-7; TRBD2 might be the D (6 bases). V gave up 4 bases and J gave up 0 bases, with 10 bases separating them. Per the germline V gene, CDR1 is GTSNPN and CDR2 is SVGIG (reference sequence). The CDR3 consists of 13 residues. The CDR3 reads CAWKYGSSYEQYF. In DNA form, the CDR3 reads TGTGCCTGGAAGTACGGGAGCTCCTACGAGCAGTACTTC.

The J gene is TRBJ2-7, the V gene TRBV27, with TRBD2 as a possible D gene (5 bases). Germline CDR1 is MNHEY and CDR2 is SMNVEV (reference sequence). V was clipped by 3 bases and J by 3 bases, with 15 bases between them. The CDR3 runs 15 residues. Here the CDR3 reads CASSLNPGMSYEQYF. As DNA, the CDR3 is TGTGCCAGCAGTTTGAATCCCGGGATGAGCTACGAGCAGTACTTC.

J is TRBJ1-5 and V is TRBV7-2; D not resolved. Between the trimmed V and J ends, which lost 1 base and 4 bases, there was a span of 11 bases. This CDR3 spans 15 amino acids. Germline CDR1 and CDR2: SGHTA and FQGNSA. CDR3 residues: CASSLGRERNQPQHF. CDR3 nucleotides: TGTGCCAGCAGCTTAGGGAGGGAGAGGAATCAGCCCCAGCATTTT.

The chain combines TRBV27 with TRBJ2-5; D not certain. This CDR3 is 15 amino acids long. CDR1 and CDR2 (germline): MNHEY, SMNVEV (reference sequence). Trimming removed 5 bases at V and 0 bases at J, with 13 bases between. CDR3 DNA sequence: TGTGCCAGCAGTCGGGCAGGCTCGTACCAAGAGACCCAGTACTTC. Translating it yields CASSRAGSYQETQYF.

Within the sample, this clone is large (0.1 to 1%). This CDR3 is CASSDGTGGNEQFF. DNA for the CDR3: TGTGCCAGCAGTGACGGGACAGGGGGCAATGAGCAGTTCTTC. The V gene is TRBV6-4, the J gene TRBJ2-1; 11 positions match TRBD1. The CDR3 totals 14 residues. J gave up 6 bases and V 2 bases, and 0 bases lay outside the gene matches. Per the germline V gene, CDR1 is MRHNA and CDR2 is SNTAGT.

The chain joins TRBV4-2 to TRBJ2-7, with D perhaps TRBD1 or TRBD2 (5 bases each). With 0 bases removed from V and 9 bases from J, the gap between germline ends came to 24 bases. CDR1 and CDR2 (germline): LGHNA, YNFKEQ. The CDR3 spans 17 residues. The chain's CDR3 is CASSQEVPGSGPTRQYF. CDR3 in DNA: TGTGCCAGCAGCCAAGAAGTCCCGGGTTCGGGGCCTACGAGGCAGTACTTC.